This T cell receptor beta chain was sequenced during a study of T-cell reconstitution after alpha-beta-depleted transplantation in children listed by TCRdb under 2016. At the level of the whole study: Using TCR repertoire profiling, the study followed T-cell immune reconstitution in a quantitative way in children after TCRalphabeta/CD19-depleted allogeneic hematopoietic cell transplantation.

The library relied on PCR. TCRdb shows the sequencer as Illumina HiSeq 2500. Molecular barcoding was employed in the preparation of TCR libraries, with unique molecular identifiers being used to normalize TCRbeta repertoire quantification. Using fastp at Q25 and MiXCR, TCRdb reprocessed the public reads and kept productive beta chains. Each entry is one CDR3 protein sequence, shown with its most common DNA and genes. The sample table lists about 610,000 distinct CDR3 sequences, roughly a tenth of them with a count of one. The ten largest clonotypes hold about 4% of the sample. This clonotype was detected a few times. Its antigen is not yet known. No much larger clonotype is one base removed from it; base qualities were not supplied. Clipping removes 5 bases from V and 4 bases from J, with 6 as the unmatched junction base count. CDR1 and CDR2 are drawn from the germline V gene (reference sequence): LGHDT, YNNKEL. From its cysteine to its phenylalanine, the CDR3 spans 14 amino acids. The retained sequence is limited to the CDR3, 42 bases, with the frame set at the first base.

The origin of this receptor is a human donor who donated a stem cell graft to a child with acute myeloid leukemia. The chain links TRBV3-1 with TRBJ2-7; 9 bases in the junction line up with TRBD1. Sequencing was performed on PBMCs from the stem cell graft donor, taken from the stem cell graft. The CDR3 is CASSVRDREYEQYF. The DNA sequence is TGTGCCAGCAGCGTACGGGACAGGGAATACGAGCAGTACTTC.